This T cell receptor beta chain was captured by sequencing in a study of radiation and T cells in renal cell carcinoma. The study, taken as a whole, reports: Pretreatment tumor biopsies were lacking, so baseline clonotypes are unknown.

Using immunoSEQ multiplex PCR, the repertoire was profiled, and TCRdb retains in-frame clones only, with some absent. The table shows around 130,000 clones, with 81% occurring only once. Specified time point: blood 2 weeks post-SBRT. The treatment: 15 Gy SBRT to primary tumor, nephrectomy 4 weeks later. Blood was sampled at baseline, 2 weeks and 4 weeks after SBRT. Germline V CDR1 and CDR2: LNHDA, SQIVND (reference sequence). Losses at the gene ends were 3 bases for V and 2 bases for J; bases not matched to a gene: 5. The CDR3 is 16 residues long. For this clone: Its antigen is as yet unknown.

The clonotype originates from a woman in her sixties with renal cell carcinoma. This rearrangement joins TRBV19 to TRBJ2-2; 8 bases align to TRBD2. The starting material was blood, obtained from a patient whose treatment included radiotherapy and nephrectomy. The CDR3 loop reads CASSIGLAGNTGELFF. In nucleotides, the CDR3 is TGTGCCAGTAGTATTGGGCTAGCGGGTAACACCGGGGAGCTGTTTTTT. Together with reference TRBV19 and TRBJ2-2, the CDR3 gives the full variable domain: DGGITQSPKYLFRKEGQNVTLSCEQNLNHDAMYWYRQDPGQGLRLIYYSQIVNDFQKGDIAEGYSVSREKKESFPLTVTSAQKNPTAFYLCASSIGLAGNTGELFFGEGSRLTVL.